This is a list of T cell receptor beta chains from one sample in a study of cytomegalovirus exposure and HLA in healthy donors. Using immunoSEQ multiplex PCR, the repertoire was profiled, and TCRdb retains in-frame clones only, with some absent. The table includes some 45,000 clones, around 73% detected once. The specimen sequenced was PBMCs. The receptors stem from a woman in her 30s in good health and CMV-seronegative. The CDR3 runs from the conserved cysteine through the conserved F or W. The order of the fields is clone size, D gene, V gene, CDR3 length, J gene, CDR3 DNA, CDR3 protein. A D gene is named only where the DNA matches it firmly. Expanded clones are given a class, and other clones once, few, many or no size at all.

abundance: few; d_gene: NA; v_gene: TRBV18; len: 12; j_gene: TRBJ2-7; CDR3nt: TGTGCCAGCTCACCTCAGGGCAACGAGCAGTACTTC; CDR3aa: CASSPQGNEQYF
abundance: few; d_gene: TRBD2; v_gene: TRBV6-7; len: 19; j_gene: TRBJ2-1; CDR3nt: TGTGCCAGCAGTTACTCGAAGTCGAAGCGGGAGGCCTTTAGCAATGAGCAGTTCTTC; CDR3aa: CASSYSKSKREAFSNEQFF
abundance: NA; d_gene: NA; v_gene: TRBV13; len: 12; j_gene: TRBJ1-2; CDR3nt: TGTGCCAGCAGCCCCAGGAACTATGGCTACACCTTC; CDR3aa: CASSPRNYGYTF
abundance: few; d_gene: NA; v_gene: TRBV28; len: 19; j_gene: TRBJ2-1; CDR3nt: TGTGCCAGCAGTCCAAACGGACTCACGCTTGGTCGAAGAAACAATGAGCAGTTCTTC; CDR3aa: CASSPNGLTLGRRNNEQFF
abundance: NA; d_gene: NA; v_gene: TRBV6-6; len: 14; j_gene: TRBJ1-1; CDR3nt: TGTGCCAGCAGATTCCAACAGGGGAACACTGAAGCTTTCTTT; CDR3aa: CASRFQQGNTEAFF
abundance: once; d_gene: NA; v_gene: TRBV9; len: 14; j_gene: TRBJ1-6; CDR3nt: TGTGCCAGCAGCGTGGACAGTAAGTGGTCACCCCTCCACTTT; CDR3aa: CASSVDSKWSPLHF
abundance: NA; d_gene: NA; v_gene: TRBV28; len: 13; j_gene: TRBJ2-3; CDR3nt: TGTGCCAGCAGTTTATACGGAGCAGATACGCAGTATTTT; CDR3aa: CASSLYGADTQYF
abundance: NA; d_gene: TRBD1; v_gene: TRBV28; len: 21; j_gene: TRBJ1-5; CDR3nt: TGTGCCAGCAGTTCCGTCCAAGGGGACAGGGGGCTTCTCTATAGCAATCAGCCCCAGCATTTT; CDR3aa: CASSSVQGDRGLLYSNQPQHF
abundance: NA; d_gene: NA; v_gene: TRBV6-1; len: 14; j_gene: TRBJ1-1; CDR3nt: TGTGCCAGCAGTGACCTGGGCCGGAACACTGAAGCTTTCTTT; CDR3aa: CASSDLGRNTEAFF
abundance: NA; d_gene: NA; v_gene: TRBV13; len: 11; j_gene: TRBJ2-5; CDR3nt: TGTGCCAGCAGCCTGCAAGAGACCCAGTACTTC; CDR3aa: CASSLQETQYF
abundance: NA; d_gene: NA; v_gene: TRBV29-1; len: 13; j_gene: TRBJ2-3; CDR3nt: TGCAGCGTTGGGAGCGGCATCTCAGATACGCAGTATTTT; CDR3aa: CSVGSGISDTQYF
abundance: few; d_gene: TRBD2; v_gene: TRBV7-2; len: 16; j_gene: TRBJ2-1; CDR3nt: TGTGCCAGCAGCTTATACTCTAGCGGGGTAAACAATGAGCAGTTCTTC; CDR3aa: CASSLYSSGVNNEQFF
abundance: NA; d_gene: NA; v_gene: TRBV5-1; len: 15; j_gene: TRBJ1-4; CDR3nt: TGCGCCAGCAGCTTGGAACTCGCAACTAATGAAAAACTGTTTTTT; CDR3aa: CASSLELATNEKLFF
abundance: NA; d_gene: TRBD2; v_gene: TRBV6-4; len: 15; j_gene: TRBJ2-1; CDR3nt: TGTGCCAGCAGTAAGCTAGCGGGAGGCTACAATGAGCAGTTCTTC; CDR3aa: CASSKLAGGYNEQFF
abundance: NA; d_gene: TRBD1; v_gene: TRBV6-1; len: 12; j_gene: TRBJ1-1; CDR3nt: TGTGCCAGCAGTGAAAGACAGGGGATCGGTTTCTTT; CDR3aa: CASSERQGIGFF
abundance: NA; d_gene: NA; v_gene: TRBV7-3; len: 12; j_gene: TRBJ2-2; CDR3nt: TGTGCCAGCAGCTCAGACACCGGGGAGCTGTTTTTT; CDR3aa: CASSSDTGELFF
abundance: NA; d_gene: NA; v_gene: TRBV6-6; len: 13; j_gene: TRBJ1-4; CDR3nt: TGTGCCAGCCGCCAGGGGTTCCCCGAAAAACTGTTTTTT; CDR3aa: CASRQGFPEKLFF
abundance: few; d_gene: NA; v_gene: TRBV1; len: 16; j_gene: TRBJ2-3; CDR3nt: TGCACCAGCAGCCAATCGACTAGACCACGCACAGATACGCAGTATTTT; CDR3aa: CTSSQSTRPRTDTQYF
abundance: NA; d_gene: TRBD2; v_gene: TRBV7-2; len: 14; j_gene: TRBJ2-5; CDR3nt: TGTGCCAGCACCCGGACTAGCGGGGAGGAGACCCAGTACTTC; CDR3aa: CASTRTSGEETQYF
abundance: NA; d_gene: TRBD1; v_gene: TRBV29-1; len: 14; j_gene: TRBJ1-1; CDR3nt: TGCAGCGTTGCAGGGGACAGGATGCGTACTGAAGCTTTCTTT; CDR3aa: CSVAGDRMRTEAFF
abundance: NA; d_gene: NA; v_gene: TRBV6-6; len: 15; j_gene: TRBJ2-3; CDR3nt: TGTGCCACCACGTGGGCGTCAGGTGGCACAGATACGCAGTATTTT; CDR3aa: CATTWASGGTDTQYF
abundance: NA; d_gene: NA; v_gene: TRBV9; len: 14; j_gene: TRBJ1-5; CDR3nt: TGTGCCAGCAGCGTAGGACAGGGCAATCAGCCCCAGCATTTT; CDR3aa: CASSVGQGNQPQHF
abundance: once; d_gene: TRBD2; v_gene: TRBV6-1; len: 15; j_gene: TRBJ2-1; CDR3nt: TGTGCCAGCACCGTACTAGCGGGAGCTTACAATGAGCAGTTCTTC; CDR3aa: CASTVLAGAYNEQFF
abundance: NA; d_gene: NA; v_gene: TRBV29-1; len: 13; j_gene: TRBJ1-1; CDR3nt: TGCAGCGTTGGGAGGGGTGGGAACACTGAAGCTTTCTTT; CDR3aa: CSVGRGGNTEAFF
abundance: NA; d_gene: TRBD2; v_gene: TRBV28; len: 16; j_gene: TRBJ2-7; CDR3nt: TGTGCCAGCAGTCTCTCCAGACTAGCGGGGGACTACGAGCAGTACTTC; CDR3aa: CASSLSRLAGDYEQYF
abundance: few; d_gene: TRBD1; v_gene: TRBV6-4; len: 15; j_gene: TRBJ2-7; CDR3nt: TGTGCCAGCAGTCCGTCAGGGGGCGCCTCCTACGAGCAGTACTTC; CDR3aa: CASSPSGGASYEQYF
abundance: few; d_gene: NA; v_gene: TRBV19; len: 13; j_gene: TRBJ2-2; CDR3nt: TGTGCCAGTAGTATCATAGACACCGGGGAGCTGTTTTTT; CDR3aa: CASSIIDTGELFF
abundance: once; d_gene: TRBD1; v_gene: TRBV30; len: 14; j_gene: TRBJ1-5; CDR3nt: TGTGCCTGGACCCCAGGGGGCTCCGATCAGCCCCAGCATTTT; CDR3aa: CAWTPGGSDQPQHF
abundance: NA; d_gene: TRBD1; v_gene: TRBV28; len: 16; j_gene: TRBJ1-6; CDR3nt: TGTGCCAGCAGTTTATTGGGGACAGCCTATAATTCACCCCTCCACTTT; CDR3aa: CASSLLGTAYNSPLHF
abundance: NA; d_gene: NA; v_gene: TRBV6-5; len: 14; j_gene: TRBJ2-5; CDR3nt: TGTGCCAGCAGTTACGCGCCCCGATTGGAGACCCAGTACTTC; CDR3aa: CASSYAPRLETQYF
abundance: NA; d_gene: TRBD1; v_gene: TRBV2; len: 16; j_gene: TRBJ1-6; CDR3nt: TGTGCCAGCAGTGTGGACAGGGTGATCTATAATTCACCCCTCCACTTT; CDR3aa: CASSVDRVIYNSPLHF
abundance: NA; d_gene: NA; v_gene: TRBV6-4; len: 14; j_gene: TRBJ2-7; CDR3nt: TGTGCCAGCAGTGAATGGAGGAGAGAGGGCGAGCAGTACTTC; CDR3aa: CASSEWRREGEQYF
abundance: NA; d_gene: NA; v_gene: TRBV5-1; len: 14; j_gene: TRBJ2-3; CDR3nt: TGCGCCAGCAGCTTGGGTTTACACGCAGATACGCAGTATTTT; CDR3aa: CASSLGLHADTQYF
abundance: NA; d_gene: TRBD2; v_gene: TRBV5-4; len: 14; j_gene: TRBJ2-7; CDR3nt: TGTGCCAGCAGCTTGGTTGGGGGGGCCTACGAGCAGTACTTC; CDR3aa: CASSLVGGAYEQYF
abundance: once; d_gene: NA; v_gene: TRBV6-5; len: 13; j_gene: TRBJ2-3; CDR3nt: TGTGCCAGCAGCCCCGGGTTCACAGATACGCAGTATTTT; CDR3aa: CASSPGFTDTQYF
abundance: NA; d_gene: TRBD1; v_gene: TRBV29-1; len: 16; j_gene: TRBJ1-4; CDR3nt: TGCAGCGTCGGGGGGTCGTGGGGACAGGAAAATGAAAAACTGTTTTTT; CDR3aa: CSVGGSWGQENEKLFF
abundance: NA; d_gene: NA; v_gene: TRBV7-9; len: 16; j_gene: TRBJ2-6; CDR3nt: TGTGCCAGCAGCCTCAGGGCTGCGCCTGGGGCCAACGTCCTGACTTTC; CDR3aa: CASSLRAAPGANVLTF
abundance: few; d_gene: NA; v_gene: TRBV29-1; len: 14; j_gene: TRBJ2-2; CDR3nt: TGCAGCGTTCCCCGAAACGAGGGCACCGGGGAGCTGTTTTTT; CDR3aa: CSVPRNEGTGELFF
abundance: few; d_gene: NA; v_gene: TRBV11-1; len: 13; j_gene: TRBJ2-1; CDR3nt: TGTGCCAGCAGCTTACAGGGGATTCATGAGCAGTTCTTC; CDR3aa: CASSLQGIHEQFF
abundance: NA; d_gene: TRBD1; v_gene: TRBV6-1; len: 14; j_gene: TRBJ2-7; CDR3nt: TGTGCCAGCAGTGAGCAGGGGGCTTCGGGTGAGCAGTACTTC; CDR3aa: CASSEQGASGEQYF
abundance: NA; d_gene: NA; v_gene: TRBV5-4; len: 16; j_gene: TRBJ2-1; CDR3nt: TGTGCCAGCAGCTTGGCCTTCTCAGGGCCATACAATGAGCAGTTCTTC; CDR3aa: CASSLAFSGPYNEQFF